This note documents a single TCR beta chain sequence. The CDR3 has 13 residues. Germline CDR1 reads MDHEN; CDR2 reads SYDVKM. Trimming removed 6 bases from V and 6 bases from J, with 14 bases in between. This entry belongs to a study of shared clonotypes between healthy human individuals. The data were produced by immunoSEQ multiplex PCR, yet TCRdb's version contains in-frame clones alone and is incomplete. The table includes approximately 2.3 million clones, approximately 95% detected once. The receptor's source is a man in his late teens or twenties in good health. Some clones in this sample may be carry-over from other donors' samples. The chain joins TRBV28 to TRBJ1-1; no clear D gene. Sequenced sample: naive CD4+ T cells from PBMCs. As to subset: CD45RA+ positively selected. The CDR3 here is CASRPRAVSEAFF. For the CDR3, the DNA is TGTGCCAGCAGACCTAGAGCGGTCTCTGAAGCTTTCTTT.